These 8 T cell receptor beta chains share one sample of origin, sequenced in a study of blood T cell repertoires in COVID-19 (dated by TCRdb to the early 2020s). Library prep was done by the immunoSEQ multiplex PCR assay. TCRdb provides this immuneACCESS table in a form limited to in-frame rearrangements. Some clones are lacking; in checked studies, under half of them reflect an unresolved V gene, and why the rest are absent is not known. The sample table contains some 130,000 clones; only one count was recorded for almost 85% of them. Clones ranked in the top ten supply about 1.3% of the sample. The source material was peripheral blood. The receptors shown here come from a man in his sixties with acute or convalescent COVID-19.

The gene calls are TRBV5-1 and TRBJ2-5; TRBD2 might be the D (6 bases). V lost 2 bases to trimming and J lost 5 bases, with 13 bases between them. Germline lookup yields CDR1 SGHRS and CDR2 YFSETQ. The CDR3 has 14 residues. CDR3 amino acids: CASSLGGRLETQYF. The CDR3 coding sequence is TGCGCCAGCAGCTTAGGAGGGAGGTTGGAGACCCAGTACTTC.

The chain is built from TRBV18 and TRBJ1-5, with TRBD1 matching 10 bases. The CDR3 sequence is 15 residues long. Germline CDR1 and CDR2: KGHSH and LQKENI. After removal of 4 bases from V and 3 bases from J, the junction contained 3 bases not matched to a gene. This chain's CDR3 is CASSRDRGINQPQHF. CDR3 in DNA: TGTGCCAGCTCACGGGACAGGGGAATCAATCAGCCCCAGCATTTT.

The V and J genes are TRBV27 and TRBJ2-1, with 11 positions matching TRBD2. Germline loops: CDR1 MNHEY, CDR2 SMNVEV (reference sequence). The ends lost 2 bases at V and 10 bases at J; junction bases unmatched: 7. This CDR3 is 15 amino acids long. CDR3 region: CASSLGTSGPGEQFF. The CDR3 bases are TGTGCCAGCAGTTTAGGGACTAGCGGTCCCGGGGAGCAGTTCTTC.

V usage is TRBV15 and J usage is TRBJ2-7, with D possibly matching TRBD1 (5 bases). V dropped 0 bases and J dropped 6 bases, with 9 bases sitting between them. There are 13 residues in the CDR3. Germline V lookup: CDR1 LNHNV, CDR2 YYDKDF (reference sequence). The CDR3 DNA reads TGTGCCACCAGCAGAGATGGGGCTAGCGAGCAGTACTTC. Translation gives CATSRDGASEQYF.

This clone occurred once. This chain joins TRBV10-1 and TRBJ1-1; possible D gene TRBD1, 5 bases. The CDR3 covers 15 residues. V shed 2 bases and J shed 1 base, with 11 bases lying between them. The germline CDR1 and CDR2 sequences are WNHNN and SYGVQD (reference sequence). The CDR3 protein is CASSEGHTSNTEAFF. Here the CDR3 DNA reads TGCGCCAGCAGTGAGGGACACACCTCGAACACTGAAGCTTTCTTT.

V usage is TRBV27 and J usage is TRBJ2-1, with 11 bases that match TRBD2. The germline V gene encodes CDR1 MNHEY and CDR2 SMNVEV (reference sequence). Unmatched junction bases numbered 4, after V lost 5 bases and J lost 4 bases. This CDR3 contains 15 residues. The CDR3 bases are TGTGCCAGCAGTGACCTAGCGGGAGGTTACAATGAGCAGTTCTTC. This sequence encodes CASSDLAGGYNEQFF.

This rearrangement joins TRBV12-3 or TRBV12-4 to TRBJ2-5, with 7 bases lining up with TRBD2. This CDR3 is built from 13 residues. J gave up 4 bases and V 3 bases, and 2 bases lay outside the gene matches. CDR3 in DNA: TGTGCCAGCAGTTTGGCGGGGGTAGAGACCCAGTACTTC. This sequence encodes CASSLAGVETQYF.

The V call is TRBV19, the J call TRBJ1-1, with D unresolved. The germline V gene has CDR1 LNHDA and CDR2 SQIVND (reference sequence). CDR3 length: 15 residues. The V and J ends lost 4 bases and 2 bases respectively, with 14 bases between them. CDR3 DNA: TGTGCCAGTAGTACTACCCAGGCTTATAACACTGAAGCTTTCTTT. Amino acids: CASSTTQAYNTEAFF.